This passage covers 24 T cell receptor beta chains from one sample sequenced in a study of cytomegalovirus exposure and HLA in healthy donors (dated by TCRdb to between 2016 and 2019). The library was generated by the immunoSEQ multiplex PCR assay. The multiplex PCR relied on a mix of 60 forward primers for TCR Vbeta segments and 13 reverse primers for TCR Jbeta segments. In TCRdb, the immuneACCESS table is reduced to in-frame sequences with V and J assigned. These tables do not hold every clone; where another copy was compared, an unresolved V gene accounts for under half, and the others remain unexplained. The sample contains about 94,000 clones, over 60% of them found a single time. The ten largest account for roughly 3.9% of the sample. Specimen: PBMCs. The receptors here all came from a man younger than 40 in good health and CMV-seronegative.

J is TRBJ2-1 and V is TRBV7-5; the table's TRBD2 call for D was not verified on the DNA. TRBV7-5 is listed as a pseudogene. This CDR3 spans 16 amino acids. The chain's CDR3 is CVPVRGLARPYNEQFF. The DNA for the CDR3 is TGTGTCCCCGTCCGGGGACTAGCTAGACCCTACAATGAGCAGTTCTTC.

This clone was observed a few times. This sequence joins TRBV28 and TRBJ2-5, with 12 bases lining up with TRBD1. CDR3 length: 17 amino acids. Germline V gene lookup returns CDR1 MDHEN and CDR2 SYDVKM. The ends lost 4 bases at V and 7 bases at J; junction bases unmatched: 13. DNA for the CDR3: TGTGCCAGCAGTTGGGACAGGGGGCGAAGAAATGGGGGGACCCAGTACTTC. This sequence encodes CASSWDRGRRNGGTQYF.

This clone was observed once. The V and J genes are TRBV6-4 and TRBJ2-1; possibly TRBD2 for D (6 bases). Germline V lookup: CDR1 MRHNA, CDR2 SNTAGT. This CDR3 contains 15 residues. Between the trimmed V and J ends, which lost 4 bases and 6 bases, there was a span of 16 bases. The CDR3 DNA reads as TGTGCCAGCAGTGGACCGGGAGCCCGTCTCAATGAGCAGTTCTTC. Translating gives CASSGPGARLNEQFF.

This clone was recorded a few times. The CDR3 DNA reads as TGTGCCAGTAGTATAGATCAGGGGCTCGCGGGCTACACCTTC. Protein sequence: CASSIDQGLAGYTF. The J gene is TRBJ1-2, the V gene TRBV19; D is perhaps TRBD1 (6 bases). In germline, CDR1 is LNHDA, CDR2 SQIVND (reference sequence). CDR3 length: 14 amino acids. V was shortened by 0 bases and J by 8 bases, with 13 bases between the two germline ends.

This chain joins TRBV5-1 and TRBJ2-1, with 10 positions matching TRBD2. Germline CDR1 SGHRS, CDR2 YFSETQ. The CDR3 covers 15 residues. Trimming cost V 4 bases and J 6 bases; bases outside gene matches: 7. The CDR3 DNA reads TGCGCCAGCAGCCCCGGGACTAGCGCTTTCAATGAGCAGTTCTTC. Its protein product is CASSPGTSAFNEQFF.

A remark on this clone: One junction end disagrees with the germline gene, perhaps due to a read error. The chain combines TRBV11-1 with TRBJ1-6; no firm D call. The CDR3 contains 15 residues. Germline CDR1 reads SGHAT; CDR2 reads FQDESV (reference sequence). Written as DNA, the CDR3 is TGTGCCAGCAGCTTAGCAGCCAGGAAAAATTCACCTCTCCACTTT. As protein: CASSLAARKNSPLHF.

The chain employs TRBV7-9 and TRBJ2-7, with 8 nucleotides matching TRBD2. Germline values: CDR1 SEHNR, CDR2 FQNEAQ (reference sequence). Trimming removed 1 base from V and 3 bases from J; junction bases left unmatched: 8. The CDR3 length is 16 residues. DNA of the CDR3: TGTGCCAGCAGCTTAGGTGGGACTAGAAGAGACTACGAGCAGTACTTC. Residues: CASSLGGTRRDYEQYF.

In the case of this clone: At the DNA level, this CDR3 is encoded by other sequences in the same sample as well. The rearrangement joins TRBV9 to TRBJ1-2; TRBD1 is a possible D gene (5 bases). This CDR3 is 14 amino acids long. CDR1 SGDLS and CDR2 YYNGEE come from the germline V gene. Trimming removed 0 bases at V and 2 bases at J, with 8 bases between. CDR3 nucleotides: TGTGCCAGCAGCGTAGAGGCAGGGAACTATGGCTACACCTTC. As protein: CASSVEAGNYGYTF.

The CDR3 sequence: CSGTGGLAENEQFF. In nucleotides, the CDR3 is TGCAGCGGGACGGGAGGACTAGCGGAAAATGAGCAGTTCTTC. The chain carries TRBV29-1 and TRBJ2-1, with 10 positions matching TRBD2. The germline gives CDR1 SQVTM, CDR2 ANQGSEA. The CDR3 spans 14 residues. Losses at the gene ends were 7 bases for V and 7 bases for J; bases not matched to a gene: 10.

This clone was recorded once. The CDR3, as DNA: TGTGCCAGTAGATATGGTAGGGGTCTTTCCACAGATACGCAGTATTTT. Translation gives CASRYGRGLSTDTQYF. The chain uses TRBV19 and TRBJ2-3; D is perhaps TRBD1 (5 bases). The germline V gene encodes CDR1 LNHDA and CDR2 SQIVND (reference sequence). CDR3 length: 16 amino acids. V was clipped by 6 bases and J by 2 bases, with 18 bases between them.

The J gene is TRBJ2-3, the V gene TRBV7-3; TRBD1 is a possible D gene (6 bases). This CDR3 has 13 residues. Germline V gene sequence: CDR1 SGHTA, CDR2 FQGTGA. Trimming cost V 5 bases and J 8 bases, with 14 bases left between them. Here the CDR3 reads CASSPPGQSTQYF. In DNA form, the CDR3 reads TGTGCCAGCAGCCCGCCGGGACAAAGTACGCAGTATTTT.

The chain combines TRBV5-5 with TRBJ2-7; weak D call: TRBD2 (7 bases). The length of the CDR3 is 13 residues. Looked up from germline, CDR1 is SGHKS and CDR2 is YYEKEE (reference sequence). V lost 6 bases, J lost 2 bases, and 12 bases lay in between. CDR3 sequence: CASTLGGAYEQYF. The CDR3 DNA reads as TGTGCCAGCACCTTAGGGGGGGCCTACGAGCAGTACTTC.

This sequence joins TRBV5-1 and TRBJ2-1, with TRBD2 identical over 10 bases. The CDR3 runs 15 residues. With 2 bases clipped from V and 8 bases from J, the junction kept 7 bases outside the gene matches. Germline V CDR1 and CDR2: SGHRS, YFSETQ. CDR3 DNA sequence: TGCGCCAGCAGCTTAAAGCGGGGGGGCTTGCATGAGCAGTTCTTC. Protein: CASSLKRGGLHEQFF. Together with reference TRBV5-1 and TRBJ2-1, the CDR3 gives the full variable domain: KAGVTQTPRYLIKTRGQQVTLSCSPISGHRSVSWYQQTPGQGLQFLFEYFSETQRNKGNFPGRFSGRQFSNSRSEMNVSTLELGDSALYLCASSLKRGGLHEQFFGPGTRLTVL.

This rearrangement joins TRBV12-5 to TRBJ2-3; D perhaps matches TRBD2 (6 bases). This CDR3 spans 16 amino acids. Trimming took 6 bases from V and 2 from J, leaving 18 bases between them. Germline V gene sequence: CDR1 LGHNT, CDR2 FRNRAP. The CDR3 nucleotides read TGTGCTAGTGGGCCATCTAGCGCGACAGACACAGATACGCAGTATTTT. Translated: CASGPSSATDTDTQYF.

Points on this clone: A junction boundary mismatches the germline segment, possibly from a read error. The sample carries other DNA sequences with the same CDR3. This chain connects TRBV19 to TRBJ2-7; no clear D. From germline, CDR1 is LNHDA and CDR2 SQIVND (reference sequence). The CDR3 loop spans 14 amino acids. In DNA, the CDR3 is TGTGCCAGTAGTAAAGGCCGCCTAGGTTACGAGCAGTACTTT. Translation gives CASSKGRLGYEQYF.

J is TRBJ2-2 and V is TRBV9, with 9 bases that match TRBD1. This CDR3 has 14 residues. Germline CDR1 and CDR2: SGDLS and YYNGEE. The trim removed 7 bases at V and 5 bases at J, leaving 6 bases unmatched. The CDR3 spells CASGLGQGTGELFF. CDR3 bases: TGTGCCAGCGGCCTCGGACAGGGGACCGGGGAGCTGTTTTTT.

The chain employs TRBV19 and TRBJ2-5; 9 bases fit TRBD2. The end of the DNA is better explained by TRBJ2-7, so the J call may be wrong. The length of the CDR3 is 13 residues. Germline V gene lookup returns CDR1 LNHDA and CDR2 SQIVND (reference sequence). CDR3 nucleotides: TGTGCCAGTAGTAGCGGGAGGGGCTACGAGCAGTACTTC. It codes for CASSSGRGYEQYF.

The chain joins TRBV18 to TRBJ2-7; perhaps TRBD1 as D (5 bases). V was shortened by 3 bases and J by 7 bases, with 13 bases between the two germline ends. The CDR3 runs to 13 residues. Germline lookup yields CDR1 KGHSH and CDR2 LQKENI. This chain's CDR3 is CASSPDQGREQYF. CDR3 coding DNA: TGTGCCAGCTCACCGGATCAGGGTCGAGAGCAGTACTTC.

This chain joins TRBV19 and TRBJ2-5; D perhaps matches TRBD1 (6 bases). Per germline, CDR1 LNHDA and CDR2 SQIVND (reference sequence). Trimming shortened V by 4 bases and J by 7 bases, and 16 bases separated the two germline ends. The CDR3 has 14 amino acids. The CDR3 bases are TGTGCCAGTAGTAACACAGGGACCACGAGGACCCAGTACTTC. Its protein product is CASSNTGTTRTQYF.

The chain recombines TRBV19 with TRBJ1-4, with D tentatively TRBD1 (5 bases). Germline CDR1 is LNHDA and CDR2 is SQIVND (reference sequence). The CDR3 is 14 residues long. V gave up 4 bases and J gave up 5 bases, with 11 bases separating them. CDR3 sequence: CASSTGGINEKLFF. CDR3 nucleotide sequence: TGTGCCAGTAGTACGGGGGGTATCAATGAAAAACTGTTTTTT.

The J gene is TRBJ1-5, the V gene TRBV5-1, with 9 positions matching TRBD1. CDR1 and CDR2 (germline): SGHRS, YFSETQ. The CDR3 has 15 amino acids. V was pared by 2 bases and J by 7 bases, with 7 bases of the junction left unmatched. In DNA form, the CDR3 reads TGCGCCAGCAGCTTACAGGGGGCGCTGGGGCAGCCCCAGCATTTT. Its translation is CASSLQGALGQPQHF.

The chain has TRBV5-1 and TRBJ2-1; 11 bases are shared with TRBD2. This CDR3 is built from 14 residues. CDR1 is SGHRS and CDR2 is YFSETQ in the germline V gene. V was pared by 0 bases and J by 8 bases, with 1 base of the junction left unmatched. The CDR3 loop reads CASSLGLAGHEQFF. CDR3 DNA sequence: TGCGCCAGCAGCTTGGGACTAGCGGGACATGAGCAGTTCTTC. Looking up the rest from reference TRBV5-1 and TRBJ2-1 gives the full variable domain: KAGVTQTPRYLIKTRGQQVTLSCSPISGHRSVSWYQQTPGQGLQFLFEYFSETQRNKGNFPGRFSGRQFSNSRSEMNVSTLELGDSALYLCASSLGLAGHEQFFGPGTRLTVL.

The genes are TRBV5-1 and TRBJ2-5; 8 bases map to TRBD1. V shed 4 bases, J shed 4 bases, and the junction held 9 bases outside the gene matches. The CDR3 has 15 amino acids. Germline V gene lookup returns CDR1 SGHRS and CDR2 YFSETQ. CDR3 sequence (DNA): TGCGCCAGCAGCGCCGGACAGGGTTTAGGAGAGACCCAGTACTTC. Translation: CASSAGQGLGETQYF.

The gene calls are TRBV7-2 and TRBJ1-5; D is uncertain. CDR1 SGHTA and CDR2 FQGNSA come from the germline V gene. This CDR3 region has 15 residues. V lost 4 bases to trimming and J lost 1 base, with 11 bases between them. The CDR3 is CASSYFVASNQPQHF. In nucleotides, the CDR3 is TGTGCCAGCAGCTATTTCGTCGCGAGCAATCAGCCCCAGCATTTT.